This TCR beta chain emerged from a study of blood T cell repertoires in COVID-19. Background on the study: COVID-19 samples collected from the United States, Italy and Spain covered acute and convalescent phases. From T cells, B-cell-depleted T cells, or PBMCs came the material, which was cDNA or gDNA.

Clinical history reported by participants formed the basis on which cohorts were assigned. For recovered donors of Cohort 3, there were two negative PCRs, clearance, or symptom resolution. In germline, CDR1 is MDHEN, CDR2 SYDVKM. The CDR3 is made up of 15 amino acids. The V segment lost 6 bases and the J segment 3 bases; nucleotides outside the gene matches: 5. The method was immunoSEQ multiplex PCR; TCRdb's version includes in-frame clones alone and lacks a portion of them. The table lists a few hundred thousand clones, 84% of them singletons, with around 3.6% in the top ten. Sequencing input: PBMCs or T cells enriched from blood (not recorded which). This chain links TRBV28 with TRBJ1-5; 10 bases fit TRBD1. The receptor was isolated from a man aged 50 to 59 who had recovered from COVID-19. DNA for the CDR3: TGTGCCAGCAGCGTGGGGACAGGGGTCAATCAGCCCCAGCATTTT. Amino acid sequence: CASSVGTGVNQPQHF.